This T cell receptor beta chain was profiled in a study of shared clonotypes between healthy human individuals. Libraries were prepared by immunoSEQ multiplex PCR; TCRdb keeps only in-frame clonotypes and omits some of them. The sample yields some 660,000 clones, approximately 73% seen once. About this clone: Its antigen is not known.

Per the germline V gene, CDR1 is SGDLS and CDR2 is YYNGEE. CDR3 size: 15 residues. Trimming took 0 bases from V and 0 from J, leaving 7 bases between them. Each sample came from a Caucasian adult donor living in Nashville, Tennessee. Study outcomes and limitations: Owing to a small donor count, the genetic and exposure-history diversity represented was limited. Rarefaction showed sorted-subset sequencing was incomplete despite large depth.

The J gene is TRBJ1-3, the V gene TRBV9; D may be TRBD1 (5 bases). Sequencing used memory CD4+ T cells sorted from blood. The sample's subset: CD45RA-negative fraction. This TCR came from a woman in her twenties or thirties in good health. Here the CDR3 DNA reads TGTGCCAGCAGCGTAGACAGGAGCTCTGGAAACACCATATATTTT. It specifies CASSVDRSSGNTIYF.